These T cell receptor beta chains were read from a single sample in a study of blood T cell repertoires in COVID-19. Libraries were prepared by immunoSEQ multiplex PCR; TCRdb keeps only in-frame clonotypes and omits some of them. In the table there are around 200,000 clones, approximately 83% of which are singletons. Input material: peripheral blood. The receptors originated from a man aged 55 to 70 with acute or convalescent COVID-19. CDR3s include the opening cysteine and the closing phenylalanine or tryptophan.

TRBV27	TRBJ2-1	CASSLLDRGWGNEQFF
TRBV9	TRBJ2-7	CASSEGLALSYEQYF
TRBV27	TRBJ1-2	CASSPRDRVFRGYTF
TRBV3-1/TRBV3-2	TRBJ2-7	CASSQAGVEQYF
TRBV29-1	TRBJ1-1	CSGKLWNTEAFF
TRBV6-5	TRBJ2-5	CASGLLAGGGETQYF
TRBV19	TRBJ1-2	CASSIPGRATNYGYTF
TRBV27	TRBJ2-1	CASRTSGTRGFNEQFF
TRBV7-3	TRBJ1-1	CASSLGQGARTEAFF
TRBV13	TRBJ1-1	CASSRRVLSGGTEAFF
TRBV7-9	TRBJ2-3	CASNSGTDTQYF
TRBV6-5	TRBJ2-7	CASSHGTVPSSKQYF
TRBV4-2	TRBJ1-5	CASSPSDTLSNQPQHF
TRBV11-2	TRBJ2-1	CASSLGLLNEQFF
TRBV18	TRBJ2-7	CASSPGTGNSYEQYF
TRBV24-1	TRBJ2-5	CATSETGIAGETQYF
TRBV4-2	TRBJ2-3	CASSQGQTSFSTDTQYF
TRBV7-2	TRBJ2-7	CASSQLAIYEQYF
TRBV23-1	TRBJ2-2	CASSKRGYEQREGPPGELFF
TRBV30	TRBJ2-7	CAWQRTGGFEQYF
TRBV19	TRBJ2-2	CAIGLAGRSGELFF
TRBV5-1	TRBJ2-5	CASSLEVGTGVEETQYF
TRBV30	TRBJ1-6	CAWSVLHNSPLHF
TRBV5-1	TRBJ2-3	CASSPSTSGSTDTQYF
TRBV19	TRBJ2-5	CASSTGQETQYF
TRBV28	TRBJ1-6	CASRSGQSNSPLHF
TRBV5-1	TRBJ2-7	CASTTGAGGPGQYF
TRBV19	TRBJ2-7	CASSRGDRRGSYEQYF
TRBV15	TRBJ1-1	CATSGRVLNTEAFF
TRBV28	TRBJ2-1	CASSLRASYNEQFF
TRBV7-2	TRBJ2-7	CASSIQGAGSSYEQYF
TRBV3-1/TRBV3-2	TRBJ2-1	CASSQVSGRGYNEQFF
TRBV28	TRBJ1-2	CASIKTGAAGSNTF